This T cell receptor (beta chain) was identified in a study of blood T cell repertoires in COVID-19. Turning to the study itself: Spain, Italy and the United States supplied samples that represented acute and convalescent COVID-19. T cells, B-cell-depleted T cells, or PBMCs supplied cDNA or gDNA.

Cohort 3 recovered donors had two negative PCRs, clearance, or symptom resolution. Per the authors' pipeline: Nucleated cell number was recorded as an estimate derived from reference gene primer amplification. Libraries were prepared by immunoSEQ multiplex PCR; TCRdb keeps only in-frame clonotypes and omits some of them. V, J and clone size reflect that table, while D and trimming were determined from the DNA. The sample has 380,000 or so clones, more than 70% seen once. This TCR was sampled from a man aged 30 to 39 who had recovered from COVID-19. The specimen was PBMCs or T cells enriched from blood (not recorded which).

The CDR3 spells CASSDDPAGLYNEQFF. CDR3 sequence (DNA): TGCGCCAGCAGTGATGACCCAGCGGGGCTCTACAATGAGCAGTTCTTC. J is TRBJ2-1 and V is TRBV10-1; 7 bases are a match to TRBD2. Germline values: CDR1 WNHNN, CDR2 SYGVQD (reference sequence). After removal of 3 bases from V and 3 bases from J, the junction contained 8 bases not matched to a gene. The CDR3 runs to 16 residues.